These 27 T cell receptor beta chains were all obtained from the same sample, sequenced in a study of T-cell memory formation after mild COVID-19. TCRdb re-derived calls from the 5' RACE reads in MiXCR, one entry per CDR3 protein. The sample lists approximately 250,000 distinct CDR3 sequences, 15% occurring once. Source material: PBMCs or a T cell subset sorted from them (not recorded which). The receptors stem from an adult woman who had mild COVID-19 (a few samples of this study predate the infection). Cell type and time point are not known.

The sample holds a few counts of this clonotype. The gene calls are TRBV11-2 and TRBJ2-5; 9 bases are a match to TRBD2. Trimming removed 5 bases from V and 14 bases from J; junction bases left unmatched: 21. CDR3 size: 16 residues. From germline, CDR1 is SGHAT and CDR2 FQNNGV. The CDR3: CASSRALGGGDLLPYF. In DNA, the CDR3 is TGTGCCAGCAGCCGGGCCCTCGGCGGGGGGGACCTCTTACCTTACTTC.

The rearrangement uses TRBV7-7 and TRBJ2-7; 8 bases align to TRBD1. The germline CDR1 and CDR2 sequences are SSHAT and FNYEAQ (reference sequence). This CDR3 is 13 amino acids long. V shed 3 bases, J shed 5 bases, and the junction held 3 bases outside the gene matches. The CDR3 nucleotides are TGTGCCAGCAGCTTCGCGGACAGGGACGAGCAGTACTTC. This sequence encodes CASSFADRDEQYF. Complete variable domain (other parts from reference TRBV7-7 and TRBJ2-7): GAGVSQSPRYKVTKRGQDVTLRCDPISSHATLYWYQQALGQGPEFLTYFNYEAQPDKSGLPSDRFSAERPEGSISTLTIQRTEQRDSAMYRCASSFADRDEQYFGPGTRLTVT.

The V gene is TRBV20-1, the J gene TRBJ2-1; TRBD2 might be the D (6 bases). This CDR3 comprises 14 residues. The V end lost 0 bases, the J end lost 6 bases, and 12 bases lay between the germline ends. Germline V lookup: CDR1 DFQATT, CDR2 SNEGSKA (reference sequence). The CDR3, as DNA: TGCAGTGCTAGAGATGTTCAGCGGGCCAATGAGCAGTTCTTC. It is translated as CSARDVQRANEQFF.

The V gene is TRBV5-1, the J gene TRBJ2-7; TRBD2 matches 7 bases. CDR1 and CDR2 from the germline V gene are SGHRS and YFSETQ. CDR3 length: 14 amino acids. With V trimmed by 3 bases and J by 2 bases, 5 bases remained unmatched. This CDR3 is CASSSRTSTYEQYF. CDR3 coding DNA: TGCGCCAGCAGCTCAAGGACTAGTACCTACGAGCAGTACTTC. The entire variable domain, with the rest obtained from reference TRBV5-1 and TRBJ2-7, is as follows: KAGVTQTPRYLIKTRGQQVTLSCSPISGHRSVSWYQQTPGQGLQFLFEYFSETQRNKGNFPGRFSGRQFSNSRSEMNVSTLELGDSALYLCASSSRTSTYEQYFGPGTRLTVT.

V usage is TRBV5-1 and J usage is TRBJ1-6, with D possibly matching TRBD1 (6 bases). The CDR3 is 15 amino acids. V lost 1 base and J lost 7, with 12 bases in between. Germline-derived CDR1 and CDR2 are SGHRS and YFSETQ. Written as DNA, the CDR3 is TGCGCCAGCAGCTTGAGCCTCAGGGGCAATTCACCCCTCCACTTT. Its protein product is CASSLSLRGNSPLHF.

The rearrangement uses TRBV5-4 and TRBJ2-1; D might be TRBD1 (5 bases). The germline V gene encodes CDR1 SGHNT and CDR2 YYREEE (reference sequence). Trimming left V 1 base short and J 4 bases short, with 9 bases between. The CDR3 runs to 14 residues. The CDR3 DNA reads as TGTGCCAGCAGCTTGTCGACAGCGTACAATGAGCAGTTCTTC. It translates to CASSLSTAYNEQFF.

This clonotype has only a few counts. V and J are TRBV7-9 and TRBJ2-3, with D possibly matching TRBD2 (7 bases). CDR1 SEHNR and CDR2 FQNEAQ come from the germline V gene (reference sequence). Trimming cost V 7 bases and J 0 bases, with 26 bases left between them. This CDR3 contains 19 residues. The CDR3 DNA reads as TGTGCCAGCAAAAGCCTAGGGAGGGGGGGCCTCCGGAGCACAGATACGCAGTATTTT. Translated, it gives CASKSLGRGGLRSTDTQYF.

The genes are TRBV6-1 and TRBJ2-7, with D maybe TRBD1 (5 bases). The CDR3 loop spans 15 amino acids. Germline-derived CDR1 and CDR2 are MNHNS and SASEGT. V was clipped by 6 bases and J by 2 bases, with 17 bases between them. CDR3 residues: CASSAGGALTYEQYF. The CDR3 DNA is TGTGCCAGCAGCGCTGGTGGGGCCCTAACCTACGAGCAGTACTTC.

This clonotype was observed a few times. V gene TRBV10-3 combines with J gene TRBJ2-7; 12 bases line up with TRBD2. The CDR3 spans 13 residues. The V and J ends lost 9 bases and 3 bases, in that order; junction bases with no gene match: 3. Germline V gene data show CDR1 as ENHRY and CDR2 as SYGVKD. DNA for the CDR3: TGTGCCATGACTAGCGGGGGCATCTACGAGCAGTACTTC. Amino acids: CAMTSGGIYEQYF.

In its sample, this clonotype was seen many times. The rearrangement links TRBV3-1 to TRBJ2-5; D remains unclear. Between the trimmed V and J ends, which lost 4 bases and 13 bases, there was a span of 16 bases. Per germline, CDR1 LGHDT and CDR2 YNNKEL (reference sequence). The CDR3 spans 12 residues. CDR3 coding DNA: TGTGCCAGCAGCCCCCTCGACCCGCAATTGTACTTC. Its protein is CASSPLDPQLYF.

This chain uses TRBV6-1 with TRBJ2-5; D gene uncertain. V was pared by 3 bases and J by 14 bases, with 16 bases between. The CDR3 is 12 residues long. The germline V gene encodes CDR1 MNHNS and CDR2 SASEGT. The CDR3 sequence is CASSDRQILLYF. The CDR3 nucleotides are TGTGCCAGCAGTGATAGGCAGATCCTCCTCTACTTC.

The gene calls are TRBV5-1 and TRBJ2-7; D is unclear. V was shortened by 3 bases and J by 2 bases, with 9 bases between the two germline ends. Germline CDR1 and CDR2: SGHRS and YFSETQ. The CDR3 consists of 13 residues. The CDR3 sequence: CASSSSRTYEQYF. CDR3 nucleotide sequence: TGCGCCAGCAGCTCATCCAGGACCTACGAGCAGTACTTC.

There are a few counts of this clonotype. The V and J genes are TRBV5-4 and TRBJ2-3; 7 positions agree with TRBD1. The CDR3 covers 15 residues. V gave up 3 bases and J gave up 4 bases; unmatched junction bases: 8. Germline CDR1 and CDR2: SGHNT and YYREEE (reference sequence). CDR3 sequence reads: CASSSLTGSADTQYF. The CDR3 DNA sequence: TGTGCCAGCAGCTCCCTGACAGGGTCGGCAGATACGCAGTATTTT. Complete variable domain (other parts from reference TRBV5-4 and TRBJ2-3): ETGVTQSPTHLIKTRGQQVTLRCSSQSGHNTVSWYQQALGQGPQFIFQYYREEENGRGNFPPRFSGLQFPNYSSELNVNALELDDSALYLCASSSLTGSADTQYFGPGTRLTVL.

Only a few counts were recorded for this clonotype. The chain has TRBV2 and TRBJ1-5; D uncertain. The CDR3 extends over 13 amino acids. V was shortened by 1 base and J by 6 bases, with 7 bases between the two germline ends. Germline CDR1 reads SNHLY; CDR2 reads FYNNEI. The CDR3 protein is CASSEEGFQPQHF. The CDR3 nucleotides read TGTGCCAGCAGTGAAGAAGGGTTTCAGCCCCAGCATTTT.

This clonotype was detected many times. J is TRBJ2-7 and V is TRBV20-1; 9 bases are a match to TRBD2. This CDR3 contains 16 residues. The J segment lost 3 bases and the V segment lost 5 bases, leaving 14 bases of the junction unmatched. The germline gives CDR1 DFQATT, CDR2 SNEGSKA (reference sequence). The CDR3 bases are TGCAGTGCTGAATCCACCTTAGCGGGAGCGATCTACGAGCAGTACTTC. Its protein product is CSAESTLAGAIYEQYF.

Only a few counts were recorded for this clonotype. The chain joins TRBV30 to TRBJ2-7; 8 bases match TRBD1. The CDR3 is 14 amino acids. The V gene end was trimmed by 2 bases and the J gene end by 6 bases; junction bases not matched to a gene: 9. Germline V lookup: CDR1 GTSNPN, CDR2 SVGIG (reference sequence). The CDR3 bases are TGTGCCTGGAGTCCCTTGGACAGGGCAAGCGAGCAGTACTTC. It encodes CAWSPLDRASEQYF.

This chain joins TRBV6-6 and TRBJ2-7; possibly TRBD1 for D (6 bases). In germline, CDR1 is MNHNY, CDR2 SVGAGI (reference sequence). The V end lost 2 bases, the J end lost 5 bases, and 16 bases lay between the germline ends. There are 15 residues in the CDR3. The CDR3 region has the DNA TGTGCCAGCAGTTACACGAGCAGGGGTCAGGACGAGCAGTACTTC. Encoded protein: CASSYTSRGQDEQYF.

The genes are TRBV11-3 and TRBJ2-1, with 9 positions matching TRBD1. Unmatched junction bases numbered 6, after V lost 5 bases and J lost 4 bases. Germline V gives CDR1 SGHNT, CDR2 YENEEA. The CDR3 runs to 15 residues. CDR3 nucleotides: TGTGCCAGCAGCCGAGGGGACAGGGCTTACAATGAGCAGTTCTTC. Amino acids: CASSRGDRAYNEQFF.

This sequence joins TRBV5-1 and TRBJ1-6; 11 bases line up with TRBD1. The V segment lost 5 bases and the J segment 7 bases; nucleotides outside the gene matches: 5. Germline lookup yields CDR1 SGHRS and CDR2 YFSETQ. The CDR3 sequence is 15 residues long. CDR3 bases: TGCGCCAGCAGTTTCCGGGACAGGGGGAATTCACCCCTCCACTTT. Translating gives CASSFRDRGNSPLHF.

In nucleotides, the CDR3 is TGTGCCAGCAATGGACAGGAGATGAACACTGAAGCTTTCTTT. This encodes CASNGQEMNTEAFF. V is TRBV6-2 or TRBV6-3 and J is TRBJ1-1; 7 bases are shared with TRBD1. V lost 7 bases, J lost 0 bases, and 5 bases stayed unmatched. The length of the CDR3 is 14 residues. The germline CDR1 and CDR2 sequences are MNHEY and SVGEGT.

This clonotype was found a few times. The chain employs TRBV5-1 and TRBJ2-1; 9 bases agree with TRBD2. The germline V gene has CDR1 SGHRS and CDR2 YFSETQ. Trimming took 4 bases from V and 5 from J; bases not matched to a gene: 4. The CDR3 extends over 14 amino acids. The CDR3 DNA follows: TGCGCCAGCAGCCCCGGGACTAGCCACAATGAGCAGTTCTTC. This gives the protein CASSPGTSHNEQFF.

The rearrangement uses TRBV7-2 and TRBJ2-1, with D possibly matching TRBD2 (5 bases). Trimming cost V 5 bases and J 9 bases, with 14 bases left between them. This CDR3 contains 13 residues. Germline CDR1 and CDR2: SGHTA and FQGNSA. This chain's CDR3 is CASSLDGLFEQFF. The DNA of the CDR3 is TGTGCCAGCAGCCTAGATGGACTGTTTGAGCAGTTCTTC.

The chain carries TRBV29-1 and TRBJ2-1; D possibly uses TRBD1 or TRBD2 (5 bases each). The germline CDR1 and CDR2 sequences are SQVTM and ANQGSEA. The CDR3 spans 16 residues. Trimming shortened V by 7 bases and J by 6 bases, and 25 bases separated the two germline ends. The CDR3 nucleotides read TGCAGCGCTGGGACCCACAGGCCTTCCCGAAGCAATGAGCAGTTCTTC. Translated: CSAGTHRPSRSNEQFF.

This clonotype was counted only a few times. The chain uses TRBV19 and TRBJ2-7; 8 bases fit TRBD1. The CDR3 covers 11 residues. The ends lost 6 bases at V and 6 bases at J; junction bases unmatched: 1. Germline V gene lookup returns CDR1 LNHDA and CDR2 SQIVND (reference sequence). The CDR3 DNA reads TGTGCCAGTAGCGACAGGGGCGAGCAGTACTTC. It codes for CASSDRGEQYF.

This chain's CDR3 is CASTLTGINSPLHF. The DNA of the CDR3 is TGTGCCAGCACCCTGACGGGAATTAATTCACCCCTCCACTTT. The chain employs TRBV7-2 and TRBJ1-6; D is unclear. Germline V gene data show CDR1 as SGHTA and CDR2 as FQGNSA. V was cut by 7 bases and J by 6 bases, with 13 bases left in between. CDR3 length: 14 residues.

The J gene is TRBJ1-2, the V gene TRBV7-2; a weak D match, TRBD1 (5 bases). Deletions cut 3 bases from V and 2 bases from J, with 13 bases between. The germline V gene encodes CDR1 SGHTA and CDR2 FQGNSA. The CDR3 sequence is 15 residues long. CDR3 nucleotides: TGTGCCAGCAGCTTCTCGGGGACTAACAACTATGGCTACACCTTC. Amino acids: CASSFSGTNNYGYTF.

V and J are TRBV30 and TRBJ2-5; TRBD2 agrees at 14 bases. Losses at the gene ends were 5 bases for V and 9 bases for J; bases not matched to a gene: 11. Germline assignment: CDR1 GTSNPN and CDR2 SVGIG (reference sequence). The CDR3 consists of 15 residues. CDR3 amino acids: CAWHPGLAGVGPQYF. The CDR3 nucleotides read TGTGCCTGGCATCCGGGACTAGCGGGGGTTGGTCCCCAGTACTTC. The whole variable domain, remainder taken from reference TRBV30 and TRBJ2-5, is SQTIHQWPATLVQPVGSPLSLECTVEGTSNPNLYWYRQAAGRGLQLLFYSVGIGQISSEVPQNLSASRPQDRQFILSSKKLLLSDSGFYLCAWHPGLAGVGPQYFGPGTRLLVL.